The present T cell receptor beta chain was sequenced within a study of T cell repertoires in cytomegalovirus infection. Study overall: CMV epitopes used comprised recently identified HLA-C-restricted ones and well-studied HLA-B-restricted ones. It can be stated that public TCR beta signatures indicated CMV infection as well as a matching HLA type. Points from the study as a whole: HLA-C-restricted TCR beta clonotypes specific for CMV led the ex vivo response. Summed frequency of shared TCR beta families picked out CMV carriers who also had the relevant HLA.

TCRdb processed the reads anew with MiXCR; each CDR3 protein has one entry. The sample shows around 900,000 distinct CDR3 sequences, 25% to 40% of them seen only once. Details on this clonotype: The antigen remains unidentified.

The material was cultured CD8+ T cells from PBMCs, obtained from culture after CMV antigen stimulation. The origin of this receptor is a human donor in good health (CMV status not recorded). Some clones in this sample may be carry-over from other donors' samples.

CDR3 sequence: CASNPRTKRNTEAFF. The CDR3 DNA sequence: TGTGCCAGCAACCCCAGGACCAAAAGGAACACTGAAGCTTTCTTT. This chain uses TRBV6-2 or TRBV6-3 with TRBJ1-1; D unresolved. CDR3 length: 15 amino acids. Germline CDR1 MNHEY, CDR2 SVGEGT. The V gene lost 7 bases and the J gene lost 1 base, with 16 bases spanning the gap.